These 21 T cell receptor beta chains came from one sample sequenced in a study of shared clonotypes between healthy human individuals. Clones were read by immunoSEQ multiplex PCR, and TCRdb kept only the in-frame ones, dropping some. The sample carries about 1 million clones, approximately 70% recorded once. Sequencing used memory CD4+ T cells sorted from blood. Subset meaning: CD45RA-negative fraction. These receptors came from a young man in good health.

The rearrangement links TRBV5-4 to TRBJ2-3, with TRBD1 as a possible D gene (7 bases). The CDR3 runs 20 residues. V was trimmed by 0 bases and J by 7 bases, leaving 30 bases between them. Germline V gene sequence: CDR1 SGHNT, CDR2 YYREEE (reference sequence). The CDR3 sequence is CASSLARGGLIEQGLNTQYF. Written as DNA, the CDR3 is TGTGCCAGCAGCTTGGCCCGTGGGGGGTTGATAGAACAGGGGTTAAATACGCAGTATTTT.

This clone was detected only a few times. The CDR3 region is CASSVEGQMNSPLHF. The CDR3 nucleotides read TGTGCCAGCAGCGTAGAGGGACAGATGAATTCACCCCTCCACTTT. The rearrangement uses TRBV9 and TRBJ1-6; TRBD1 matches 7 bases. J was trimmed by 7 bases and V by 0 bases; bases with no gene match: 4. Germline assignment: CDR1 SGDLS and CDR2 YYNGEE. The CDR3 covers 15 residues.

The chain uses TRBV6-1 and TRBJ1-2; 7 nucleotides match TRBD1. V shed 3 bases and J 4 bases; nucleotides not matched to a gene: 8. Germline V CDR1 and CDR2: MNHNS, SASEGT. The CDR3 consists of 15 residues. CDR3 amino acids: CASSDEGARVYGYTF. CDR3 DNA: TGTGCCAGCAGTGATGAGGGGGCGCGGGTCTATGGCTACACCTTC.

Written as DNA, the CDR3 is TGTGCCAGCACCCGACGACGGAGTTCTCAAGAGACCCAGTACTTC. Protein: CASTRRRSSQETQYF. This chain uses TRBV2 with TRBJ2-5, with D unresolved. CDR1 and CDR2 (germline): SNHLY, FYNNEI. V was pared by 7 bases and J by 2 bases, with 17 bases between. The CDR3 extends over 15 amino acids.

This chain joins TRBV7-2 and TRBJ2-2; D remains ambiguous. V was cut by 3 bases and J by 5 bases, with 10 bases left in between. Germline V gives CDR1 SGHTA, CDR2 FQGNSA. The CDR3 has 14 residues. CDR3 residues: CASSLMYGTGELFF. CDR3 in DNA: TGTGCCAGCAGCTTGATGTACGGGACCGGGGAGCTGTTTTTT.

The chain combines TRBV15 with TRBJ1-3, with 9 nucleotides matching TRBD1. CDR1 and CDR2 (germline): LNHNV, YYDKDF (reference sequence). The CDR3 loop spans 19 amino acids. Trimming took 3 bases from V and 0 from J; bases not matched to a gene: 12. The CDR3 is CATSRAQGGQGPSGNTIYF. The CDR3 nucleotides read TGTGCCACCAGCAGGGCCCAGGGGGGACAGGGTCCCTCTGGAAACACCATATATTTT.

The chain is built from TRBV7-2 and TRBJ2-2; 9 bases are shared with TRBD2. Germline loops: CDR1 SGHTA, CDR2 FQGNSA. V was pared by 0 bases and J by 3 bases, with 14 bases of the junction left unmatched. The CDR3 contains 20 residues. For the CDR3, the DNA is TGTGCCAGCAGCTTAGCGCTGGGCGGGAGGGCCCTCGAGGACACCGGGGAGCTGTTTTTT. It specifies CASSLALGGRALEDTGELFF.

The chain couples TRBV27 to TRBJ1-5; unclear D gene. Germline CDR1 and CDR2: MNHEY and SMNVEV (reference sequence). This CDR3 has 15 amino acids. The V gene lost 6 bases and the J gene lost 2 bases, with 14 bases spanning the gap. The CDR3 nucleotides read TGTGCCAGCAGAGTGCTGGCGACGGGCAATCAGCCCCAGCATTTT. Translation gives CASRVLATGNQPQHF.

The V call is TRBV27, the J call TRBJ2-1, with 7 bases identical to TRBD2. CDR1 and CDR2 from the germline V gene are MNHEY and SMNVEV (reference sequence). V gave up 5 bases and J gave up 6 bases; unmatched junction bases: 13. This CDR3 region has 16 residues. Here the CDR3 reads CASSPWASGEGNEQFF. The CDR3 DNA follows: TGTGCCAGCAGTCCCTGGGCCAGCGGGGAAGGCAATGAGCAGTTCTTC.

The chain joins TRBV2 to TRBJ1-2, with D perhaps matching TRBD1 (6 bases). In germline, CDR1 is SNHLY, CDR2 FYNNEI. This CDR3 contains 14 residues. V was shortened by 6 bases and J by 7 bases, with 18 bases between the two germline ends. The CDR3 coding sequence is TGTGCCAGCAGGGGGTTCCCGGGGGCGGTTGGCTACACCTTC. As protein: CASRGFPGAVGYTF.

Only one count was recorded for this clone. The rearrangement uses TRBV5-1 and TRBJ2-7, with D perhaps matching TRBD1 (5 bases). Germline V gene data show CDR1 as SGHRS and CDR2 as YFSETQ. The CDR3 sequence is 15 residues long. V dropped 3 bases and J dropped 0 bases, with 13 bases sitting between them. The CDR3 loop reads CASSSGQPHSYEQYF. Written as DNA, the CDR3 is TGCGCCAGCAGCTCCGGACAACCCCACTCCTACGAGCAGTACTTC.

V and J are TRBV7-2 and TRBJ1-4, with 7 bases fitting TRBD1. Germline V lookup: CDR1 SGHTA, CDR2 FQGNSA. The CDR3 contains 15 residues. The V segment lost 2 bases and the J segment 4 bases; nucleotides outside the gene matches: 4. The DNA of the CDR3 is TGTGCCAGCAGCTTATTAACAGGGGTTAATGAAAAACTGTTTTTT. Translation: CASSLLTGVNEKLFF.

The chain combines TRBV2 with TRBJ2-1; D ambiguous. This CDR3 contains 13 residues. Per the germline V gene, CDR1 is SNHLY and CDR2 is FYNNEI. The V gene lost 5 bases and the J gene lost 6 bases, with 11 bases spanning the gap. In DNA form, the CDR3 reads TGTGCCAGCAGTCGTAGACGGACCAATGAGCAGTTCTTC. Translation: CASSRRRTNEQFF.

The J gene is TRBJ2-7, the V gene TRBV18; D uncertain. CDR3 length: 16 amino acids. Germline V gene sequence: CDR1 KGHSH, CDR2 LQKENI. V was pared by 3 bases and J by 7 bases, with 22 bases between. The CDR3 DNA sequence: TGTGCCAGCTCACCCCCAGCAGCACTGCCGGGTGGGGAGCAGTACTTC. This sequence encodes CASSPPAALPGGEQYF.

The chain combines TRBV4-2 with TRBJ2-4; D gene uncertain. CDR3 length: 13 residues. Per germline, CDR1 LGHNA and CDR2 YNFKEQ. The ends were cut back, 4 bases at V and 6 bases at J, with 10 bases in the middle. The CDR3 is CASSPQAPNIQYF. The CDR3 DNA is TGTGCCAGCAGCCCCCAGGCACCAAACATTCAGTACTTC.

This chain connects TRBV11-2 to TRBJ1-1; D is ambiguous. This CDR3 contains 15 residues. Germline CDR1 reads SGHAT; CDR2 reads FQNNGV. Trimming shortened V by 5 bases and J by 3 bases, and 16 bases separated the two germline ends. The CDR3 here is CASSPFLTEYTEAFF. CDR3 sequence (DNA): TGTGCCAGCAGCCCCTTTCTAACAGAGTACACTGAAGCTTTCTTT. The whole variable domain, remainder taken from reference TRBV11-2 and TRBJ1-1, is EAGVAQSPRYKIIEKRQSVAFWCNPISGHATLYWYQQILGQGPKLLIQFQNNGVVDDSQLPKDRFSAERLKGVDSTLKIQPAKLEDSAVYLCASSPFLTEYTEAFFGQGTRLTVV.

This chain uses TRBV5-4 with TRBJ2-1; 11 nucleotides match TRBD1. V trimming: 5 bases; J trimming: 9 bases; junction bases outside the gene matches: 10. Per germline, CDR1 SGHNT and CDR2 YYREEE (reference sequence). The CDR3 covers 15 residues. The CDR3 spells CASSSGQGGSSEQFF. The CDR3 DNA reads as TGTGCCAGCAGTTCGGGACAGGGGGGGTCTTCTGAGCAGTTCTTC. The full variable domain, with the rest looked up from reference TRBV5-4 and TRBJ2-1, is ETGVTQSPTHLIKTRGQQVTLRCSSQSGHNTVSWYQQALGQGPQFIFQYYREEENGRGNFPPRFSGLQFPNYSSELNVNALELDDSALYLCASSSGQGGSSEQFFGPGTRLTVL.

The rearrangement links TRBV5-6 to TRBJ1-1, with a tentative D call TRBD1 (6 bases). This CDR3 has 16 amino acids. V was shortened by 0 bases and J by 2 bases, with 14 bases between the two germline ends. CDR1 and CDR2 (germline): SGHDT, YYEEEE. DNA of the CDR3: TGTGCCAGCAGCTTGGCCGGGACAAGAACAAACACTGAAGCTTTCTTT. Encoded protein: CASSLAGTRTNTEAFF.

The V gene is TRBV5-1, the J gene TRBJ1-1; the match to TRBD1 covers 8 bases. With 2 bases clipped from V and 6 bases from J, the junction kept 9 bases outside the gene matches. Germline assignment: CDR1 SGHRS and CDR2 YFSETQ. CDR3 size: 15 residues. CDR3 nucleotide sequence: TGCGCCAGCAGCTTCGGGGACAGGTCGGGCCCTGAAGCTTTCTTT. Residues: CASSFGDRSGPEAFF. Combining the CDR3 with reference TRBV5-1 and TRBJ1-1 gives the whole variable domain KAGVTQTPRYLIKTRGQQVTLSCSPISGHRSVSWYQQTPGQGLQFLFEYFSETQRNKGNFPGRFSGRQFSNSRSEMNVSTLELGDSALYLCASSFGDRSGPEAFFGQGTRLTVV.

For this clone: Other DNA sequences in this specimen translate into the identical CDR3. The chain carries TRBV7-8 and TRBJ1-3; D unresolved. The CDR3 has 14 amino acids. V was cut by 1 base and J by 2 bases, with 6 bases left in between. CDR1 is SGHVS, CDR2 FQNEAQ, per germline. In DNA form, the CDR3 reads TGTGCCAGCAGCTTAGGTACGGCTGGAAACACCATATATTTT. It specifies CASSLGTAGNTIYF.

This clone was counted only a few times. The CDR3 DNA sequence: TGTGCCTGGAACGAAGGCACGGGAACCTATGGCTACACCTTC. It yields the protein CAWNEGTGTYGYTF. V is TRBV30 and J is TRBJ1-2, with D uncertain. Trimming pared 4 bases from V and 4 bases from J, leaving 16 bases between. This CDR3 is 14 amino acids long. CDR1 is GTSNPN, CDR2 SVGIG, per germline (reference sequence).